The 22 T cell receptor beta chains presented below share a single source sample, sequenced in a study of cytomegalovirus exposure and HLA in healthy donors. 60 Vbeta and 13 Jbeta primers were used in PCR. The repertoire was sequenced with immunoSEQ multiplex PCR; TCRdb's copy has only in-frame clones and lacks some. Found here are around 170,000 clones, around 84% of them singletons; the top ten hold approximately 2.9%. The sequenced sample consisted of PBMCs. The origin of the receptors is a woman aged 45-65 years in good health and CMV-seropositive.

This chain links TRBV6-5 with TRBJ1-1; 9 bases match TRBD1. CDR1 and CDR2 from the germline V gene are MNHEY and SVGAGI. The V gene end was trimmed by 2 bases and the J gene end by 4 bases; junction bases not matched to a gene: 5. The CDR3 totals 15 residues. The CDR3 protein is CASSYRPDRGTEAFF. The CDR3 DNA follows: TGTGCCAGCAGTTACCGACCGGACAGGGGCACTGAAGCTTTCTTT.

The sample holds one count of this clone. V usage is TRBV13 and J usage is TRBJ2-1; 10 bases agree with TRBD2. Trimming cost V 4 bases and J 8 bases; bases outside gene matches: 5. The germline V gene encodes CDR1 PRHDT and CDR2 FYEKMQ (reference sequence). The CDR3 sequence is 14 residues long. Written as DNA, the CDR3 is TGTGCCAGCAGCTCCAAGCGGGGGGGTGATGAGCAGTTCTTC. Encoded protein: CASSSKRGGDEQFF.

The gene calls are TRBV11-2 and TRBJ1-5; TRBD1 is a possible D gene (5 bases). Per germline, CDR1 SGHAT and CDR2 FQNNGV. This CDR3 is 15 amino acids long. V was clipped by 5 bases and J by 3 bases, with 14 bases between them. The CDR3 nucleotides are TGTGCCAGCAGCCTAGGATCAGGGAACAATCAGCCCCAGCATTTT. Protein product: CASSLGSGNNQPQHF.

V gene TRBV2 combines with J gene TRBJ1-1; D remains unclear. Between the trimmed V and J ends, which lost 3 bases and 5 bases, there was a span of 10 bases. Germline CDR1 SNHLY, CDR2 FYNNEI. CDR3 length: 13 residues. The CDR3 spells CASSELSGTEAFF. DNA of the CDR3: TGTGCCAGCAGTGAGTTGAGCGGGACTGAAGCTTTCTTT.

The rearrangement joins TRBV19 to TRBJ2-3, with D possibly TRBD2 on 5 matching bases. The V gene's germline CDR1 is LNHDA and CDR2 SQIVND (reference sequence). V gave up 6 bases and J gave up 3 bases, with 10 bases separating them. The CDR3 is made up of 13 amino acids. Written as DNA, the CDR3 is TGTGCCAGTAGGCCCGCGGGTACAGATACGCAGTATTTT. Translated, it gives CASRPAGTDTQYF.

The chain employs TRBV6-5 and TRBJ2-3; 9 bases agree with TRBD2. Per the germline V gene, CDR1 is MNHEY and CDR2 is SVGAGI. Trimming at V came to 6 bases and at J to 6 bases, leaving 10 bases not matched to a gene. CDR3 length: 15 amino acids. In DNA form, the CDR3 reads TGTGCCAGCAGAGGGGGCGGGGGGGCCCCGGATACGCAGTATTTT. This encodes CASRGGGGAPDTQYF.

This clone has only a few counts. The sample has other DNA sequences that encode this CDR3 too. The chain uses TRBV7-2 and TRBJ1-5, with a weak D call TRBD1 (5 bases). This CDR3 has 14 residues. Germline-derived CDR1 and CDR2 are SGHTA and FQGNSA. Deletions cut 4 bases from V and 0 bases from J, with 7 bases between. Written as DNA, the CDR3 is TGTGCCAGCAGCTCAGGGTATAGCAATCAGCCCCAGCATTTT. This sequence encodes CASSSGYSNQPQHF.

This rearrangement joins TRBV7-2 to TRBJ2-1, with 13 bases aligning to TRBD2. This CDR3 spans 16 amino acids. V gave up 1 base and J gave up 8 bases; unmatched junction bases: 5. The V gene's germline CDR1 is SGHTA and CDR2 FQGNSA. CDR3 region: CASSLVGTSGVDEQFF. The CDR3 DNA is TGTGCCAGCAGCTTAGTAGGGACTAGCGGGGTAGATGAGCAGTTCTTC.

The CDR3 sequence: CASSPSAGSYEQYF. The DNA of the CDR3 is TGTGCCAGCAGCCCCTCGGCGGGGTCCTACGAGCAGTACTTC. The rearrangement uses TRBV11-3 and TRBJ2-7, with D perhaps TRBD2 (6 bases). The CDR3 is made up of 14 amino acids. Germline V lookup: CDR1 SGHNT, CDR2 YENEEA. V was cut by 5 bases and J by 1 base, with 12 bases left in between.

The rearrangement joins TRBV14 to TRBJ2-1, with D perhaps matching TRBD2 (7 bases). Per germline, CDR1 SGHDN and CDR2 FVKESK. The CDR3 spans 15 residues. V gave up 6 bases and J gave up 4 bases, with 16 bases separating them. The CDR3 DNA sequence: TGTGCCAGCAGTTACTGGGGGGGCGGATACAATGAGCAGTTCTTC. Its translation is CASSYWGGGYNEQFF.

The chain joins TRBV5-6 to TRBJ2-1; TRBD2 matches 12 bases. In germline, CDR1 is SGHDT, CDR2 YYEEEE. Germline trimming cut 0 bases from V and 2 bases from J; bases unmatched to any gene: 9. The CDR3 is 19 amino acids. The CDR3 sequence: CASSLVASSGGATYNEQFF. In DNA form, the CDR3 reads TGTGCCAGCAGCTTGGTCGCGTCTAGCGGGGGGGCCACCTACAATGAGCAGTTCTTC.

The J gene is TRBJ2-3, the V gene TRBV18; D might be TRBD1 (6 bases). The CDR3 length is 14 residues. Between the trimmed V and J ends, which lost 3 bases and 1 base, there was a span of 8 bases. The germline CDR1 and CDR2 sequences are KGHSH and LQKENI. CDR3 sequence reads: CASSPDRRTDTQYF. The CDR3 coding sequence is TGTGCCAGCTCACCCGACAGGCGCACAGATACGCAGTATTTT.

This rearrangement joins TRBV27 to TRBJ1-1, with 7 nucleotides matching TRBD1. This CDR3 contains 13 residues. J was trimmed by 10 bases and V by 2 bases; bases with no gene match: 7. The germline gives CDR1 MNHEY, CDR2 SMNVEV (reference sequence). The CDR3: CASSLNRGAAAFF. Written as DNA, the CDR3 is TGTGCCAGCAGTTTAAACAGGGGAGCGGCAGCTTTCTTT.

As concerns this clone: The junction and the germline gene differ at one end; a read error may be behind it. Within the sample, other DNA sequences also encode this same CDR3. The chain combines TRBV7-9 with TRBJ2-5; D not certain. The CDR3 is made up of 11 amino acids. Germline-derived CDR1 and CDR2 are SEHNR and FQNEAQ (reference sequence). In nucleotides, the CDR3 is TGTGCCAGCAGCTCCGGAGAGACTCAGTACTTC. Amino acid sequence: CASSSGETQYF.

Only a few counts were recorded for this clone. The rearrangement uses TRBV4-1 and TRBJ2-3, with D perhaps TRBD2 (5 bases). Germline values: CDR1 MGHRA, CDR2 YSYEKL. This CDR3 comprises 17 residues. With 2 bases removed from V and 0 bases from J, the gap between germline ends came to 15 bases. CDR3: CASSQSARGASTDTQYF. In DNA form, the CDR3 reads TGCGCCAGCAGCCAATCCGCCCGGGGAGCTAGCACAGATACGCAGTATTTT.

With regard to this clone: Additional DNA sequences in this sample encode the identical CDR3. The chain carries TRBV19 and TRBJ2-1, with 8 bases lining up with TRBD2. Trimming cost V 2 bases and J 7 bases; bases outside gene matches: 4. The CDR3 contains 14 residues. The germline V gene has CDR1 LNHDA and CDR2 SQIVND (reference sequence). In DNA form, the CDR3 reads TGTGCCAGTAGTATAACGGGGGGGCCAAATGAGCAGTTCTTC. It specifies CASSITGGPNEQFF.

This rearrangement joins TRBV25-1 to TRBJ1-1; possible D gene TRBD1, 5 bases. Per the germline V gene, CDR1 is MGHDK and CDR2 is SYGVNS. The ends were cut back, 6 bases at V and 0 bases at J, with 8 bases in the middle. This CDR3 has 13 residues. CDR3 residues: CASRDTVNTEAFF. The CDR3, as DNA: TGTGCCAGCAGGGACACCGTGAACACTGAAGCTTTCTTT.

This clone appeared a few times. The chain employs TRBV6-1 and TRBJ2-7; 12 nucleotides match TRBD2. The CDR3 has 13 residues. V lost 6 bases and J lost 5; bases outside the gene matches: 2. Germline loops: CDR1 MNHNS, CDR2 SASEGT. Here the CDR3 DNA reads TGTGCCAGCAGGCTAGCGGGGGGGCACGAGCAGTACTTC. Translating gives CASRLAGGHEQYF.

This clone has a handful of counts. J is TRBJ1-3 and V is TRBV6-1; D possibly corresponds to TRBD1 (5 bases). Trimming cost V 5 bases and J 0 bases, with 11 bases left between them. The CDR3 covers 15 residues. Germline loops: CDR1 MNHNS, CDR2 SASEGT. The CDR3 DNA is TGTGCCAGCAGTTCAGACGGGGGCTCTGGAAACACCATATATTTT. Protein: CASSSDGGSGNTIYF.

The chain is built from TRBV27 and TRBJ2-7, with 8 bases fitting TRBD1. Germline CDR1 MNHEY, CDR2 SMNVEV (reference sequence). The CDR3 length is 15 residues. V dropped 7 bases and J dropped 0; count of bases not matched to a gene: 8. The CDR3 sequence: CASKGSGGSSYEQYF. CDR3 DNA sequence: TGTGCCAGCAAAGGATCAGGGGGCAGCTCCTACGAGCAGTACTTC.

The CDR3 DNA sequence: TGCGCCAGCAGCCAAGAAGCAGGGTGGTACACTGAAGCTTTCTTT. It specifies CASSQEAGWYTEAFF. The J gene is TRBJ1-1, the V gene TRBV4-3; a possible D gene is TRBD1 (5 bases). CDR3 length equals 15 residues. Between the trimmed V and J ends, which lost 0 bases and 3 bases, there was a span of 11 bases. Per germline, CDR1 LGHNA and CDR2 YSLEER.

This chain connects TRBV7-2 to TRBJ2-7, with 8 bases matching TRBD1. Trimming took 5 bases from V and 6 from J; bases not matched to a gene: 6. This CDR3 is built from 13 residues. Germline loops: CDR1 SGHTA, CDR2 FQGNSA. The CDR3 DNA reads as TGTGCCAGCAGCCTCAGGGGGCCAGGCGAGCAGTACTTC. Protein: CASSLRGPGEQYF.